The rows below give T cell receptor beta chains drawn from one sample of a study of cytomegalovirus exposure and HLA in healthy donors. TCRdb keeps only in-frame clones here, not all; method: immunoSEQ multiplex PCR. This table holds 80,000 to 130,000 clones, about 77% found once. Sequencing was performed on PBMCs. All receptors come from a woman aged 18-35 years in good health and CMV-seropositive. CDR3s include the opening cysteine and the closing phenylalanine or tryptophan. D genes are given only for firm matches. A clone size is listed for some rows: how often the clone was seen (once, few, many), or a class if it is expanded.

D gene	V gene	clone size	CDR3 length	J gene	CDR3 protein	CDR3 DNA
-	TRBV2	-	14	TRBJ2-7	CASSFASETYEQYF	TGTGCCAGCAGTTTCGCTAGCGAGACCTACGAGCAGTACTTC
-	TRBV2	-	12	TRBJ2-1	CASSGIGGEQFF	TGTGCCAGCAGTGGGATAGGAGGAGAGCAGTTCTTC
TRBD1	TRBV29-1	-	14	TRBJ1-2	CSVEWGQGESGYTF	TGCAGCGTTGAATGGGGACAGGGGGAGAGTGGCTACACCTTC
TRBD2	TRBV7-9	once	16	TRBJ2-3	CASSLGASGSSDTQYF	TGTGCCAGCAGCTTAGGGGCTAGCGGGAGTTCAGATACGCAGTATTTT
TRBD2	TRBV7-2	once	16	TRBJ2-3	CASSQTSGAKTDTQYF	TGTGCCAGCAGCCAAACTAGCGGGGCTAAGACAGATACGCAGTATTTT
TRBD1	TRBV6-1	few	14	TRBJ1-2	CASSEDRGLYGYTF	TGTGCCAGCAGTGAAGACAGGGGCCTCTATGGCTACACCTTC
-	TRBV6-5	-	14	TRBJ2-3	CASSYRQGTDTQYF	TGTGCCAGCAGTTACCGCCAGGGGACAGATACGCAGTATTTT
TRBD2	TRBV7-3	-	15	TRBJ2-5	CASSLGGRREETQYF	TGTGCCAGCAGCTTAGGCGGGAGGCGGGAAGAGACCCAGTACTTC
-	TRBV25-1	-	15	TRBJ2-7	CASSEWTVQGGEQYF	TGTGCCAGCAGTGAATGGACTGTTCAGGGGGGAGAGCAGTACTTC
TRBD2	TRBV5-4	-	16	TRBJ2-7	CASSLAPTSVRDEQYF	TGTGCCAGCAGCTTGGCGCCGACTAGCGTGAGGGACGAGCAGTACTTC
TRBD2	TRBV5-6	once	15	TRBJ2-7	CASSLELAGQYEQYF	TGTGCCAGCAGCTTGGAACTAGCGGGCCAGTACGAGCAGTACTTC
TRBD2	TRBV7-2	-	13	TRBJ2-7	CASSTSGTYEQYF	TGTGCCAGCAGTACTAGCGGGACCTACGAGCAGTACTTC
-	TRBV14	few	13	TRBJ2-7	CASSQVSLYEQYF	TGTGCCAGCAGCCAAGTCTCACTGTACGAGCAGTACTTC
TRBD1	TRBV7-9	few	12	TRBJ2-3	CVAGGVTDTQYF	TGTGTCGCAGGGGGAGTCACAGATACGCAGTATTTT
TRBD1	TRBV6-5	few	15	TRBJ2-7	CASSYRTGGTYEQYF	TGTGCCAGCAGTTACCGGACAGGTGGAACCTACGAGCAGTACTTC
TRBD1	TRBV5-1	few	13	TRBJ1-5	CASSSQGNQPQHF	TGCGCCAGCAGCTCACAGGGGAATCAGCCCCAGCATTTT
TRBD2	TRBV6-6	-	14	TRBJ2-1	CASSYGLAGDEQFF	TGTGCCAGCAGTTACGGACTAGCCGGGGATGAGCAGTTCTTC
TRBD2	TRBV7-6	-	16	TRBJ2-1	CASSLVGLANYNEQFF	TGTGCCAGCAGCTTAGTTGGACTAGCGAACTACAATGAGCAGTTCTTC